Shown below are 5 T cell receptor beta chains from a single sample sequenced in a study of radiotherapy plus CTLA-4 blockade in lung cancer. Assay used: immunoSEQ multiplex PCR; TCRdb lists only in-frame clones, some missing. The repertoire holds roughly 46,000 clones, with 60% to 80% as singletons. The sequencing here drew on peripheral blood, taken from a patient treated with radiotherapy plus ipilimumab. All receptors derive from a human donor with non-small cell lung cancer who had stable disease on radiotherapy plus ipilimumab.

Only a few counts were recorded for this clone. CDR3 coding DNA: TGTGCCAGCAGCCAAAGGGCTCAAGAGACCCAGTACTTC. Its translation: CASSQRAQETQYF. The rearrangement joins TRBV27 to TRBJ2-5; D is unclear. CDR3 length: 13 residues. V lost 6 bases and J 2 bases, leaving 10 bases between the germline ends. Germline V CDR1 and CDR2: MNHEY, SMNVEV (reference sequence).

The chain links TRBV7-9 to TRBJ2-1; TRBD2 aligns across 10 bases. The CDR3 has 13 residues. V lost 7 bases to trimming and J lost 5 bases; unmatched junction nucleotides: 2. The germline CDR1 and CDR2 sequences are SEHNR and FQNEAQ (reference sequence). CDR3 region: CASTGLANNEQFF. CDR3 DNA: TGTGCCAGCACGGGACTAGCGAACAATGAGCAGTTCTTC.

This clone came up a few times. One end of the junction fails to match germline, which may point to a read error. The V and J genes are TRBV4-1 and TRBJ1-6; 9 bases match TRBD1. CDR3 length: 15 amino acids. Germline V gene data show CDR1 as MGHRA and CDR2 as YSYEKL. For the CDR3, the DNA is TGTGCCAGCACAAAGGACAGGGGCTATAATTCACCCCTCCACTTT. This codes for CASTKDRGYNSPLHF.

The chain links TRBV30 to TRBJ2-1; either TRBD1 or TRBD2 may fit D (5 bases each). The CDR3 loop spans 13 amino acids. The germline CDR1 and CDR2 sequences are GTSNPN and SVGIG (reference sequence). Trimming pared 8 bases from V and 8 bases from J, leaving 19 bases between. CDR3 DNA: TGTGCCGGGACCTCGGACCTAGGTCATGAGCAGTTCTTC. It translates to CAGTSDLGHEQFF. The full variable domain, completed using reference TRBV30 and TRBJ2-1, is SQTIHQWPATLVQPVGSPLSLECTVEGTSNPNLYWYRQAAGRGLQLLFYSVGIGQISSEVPQNLSASRPQDRQFILSSKKLLLSDSGFYLCAGTSDLGHEQFFGPGTRLTVL.

CDR3 in amino acids: CASGLVPPGMNTEAFF. The CDR3 DNA sequence: TGTGCTAGTGGTTTGGTACCCCCGGGTATGAACACTGAAGCTTTCTTT. The V gene is TRBV12-5, the J gene TRBJ1-1; no definite D call. V was shortened by 0 bases and J by 0 bases, with 11 bases between the two germline ends. Germline CDR1 is LGHNT and CDR2 is FRNRAP. The CDR3 covers 16 residues.